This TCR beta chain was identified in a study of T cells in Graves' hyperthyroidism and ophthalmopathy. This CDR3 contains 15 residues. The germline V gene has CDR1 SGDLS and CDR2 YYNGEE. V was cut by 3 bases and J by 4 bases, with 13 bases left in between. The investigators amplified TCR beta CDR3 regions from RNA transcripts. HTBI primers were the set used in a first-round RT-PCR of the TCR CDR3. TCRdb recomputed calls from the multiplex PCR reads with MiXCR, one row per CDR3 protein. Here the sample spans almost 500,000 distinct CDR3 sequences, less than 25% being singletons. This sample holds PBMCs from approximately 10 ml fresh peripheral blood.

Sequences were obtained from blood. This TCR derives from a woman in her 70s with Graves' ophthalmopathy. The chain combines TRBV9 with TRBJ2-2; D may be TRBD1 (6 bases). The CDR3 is CASSASRGFTGELFF. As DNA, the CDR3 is TGTGCCAGCAGCGCGTCCAGGGGCTTCACCGGGGAGCTGTTTTTT.